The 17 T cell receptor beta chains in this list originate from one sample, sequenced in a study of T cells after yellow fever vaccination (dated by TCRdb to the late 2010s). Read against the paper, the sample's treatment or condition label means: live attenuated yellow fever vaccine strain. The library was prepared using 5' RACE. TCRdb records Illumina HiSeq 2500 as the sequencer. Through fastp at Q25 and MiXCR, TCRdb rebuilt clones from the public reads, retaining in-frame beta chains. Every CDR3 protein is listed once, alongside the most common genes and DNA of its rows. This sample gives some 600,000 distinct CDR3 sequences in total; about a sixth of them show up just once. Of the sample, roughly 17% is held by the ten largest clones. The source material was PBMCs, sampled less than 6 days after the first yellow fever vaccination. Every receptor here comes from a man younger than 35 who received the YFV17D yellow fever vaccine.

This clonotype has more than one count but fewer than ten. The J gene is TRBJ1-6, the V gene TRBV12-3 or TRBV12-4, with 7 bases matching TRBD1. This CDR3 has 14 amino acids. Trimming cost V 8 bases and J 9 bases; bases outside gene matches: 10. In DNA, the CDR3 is TGTGCCAGCTCCTCCACAGGGGCTGGTTCACCCCTCCACTTT. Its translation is CASSSTGAGSPLHF.

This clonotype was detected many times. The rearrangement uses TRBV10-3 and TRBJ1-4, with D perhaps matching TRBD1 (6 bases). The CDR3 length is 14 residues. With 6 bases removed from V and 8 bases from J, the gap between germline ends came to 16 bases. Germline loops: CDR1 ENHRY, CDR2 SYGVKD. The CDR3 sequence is CAIREGQSSEKLFF. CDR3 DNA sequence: TGTGCCATCAGGGAAGGACAGAGCAGCGAAAAACTGTTTTTT.

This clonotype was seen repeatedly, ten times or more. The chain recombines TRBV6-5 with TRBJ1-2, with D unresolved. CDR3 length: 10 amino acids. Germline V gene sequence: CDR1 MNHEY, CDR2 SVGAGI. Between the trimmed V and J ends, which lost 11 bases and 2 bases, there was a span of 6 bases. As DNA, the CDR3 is TGTGCCGCGGGCAACTATGGCTACACCTTC. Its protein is CAAGNYGYTF.

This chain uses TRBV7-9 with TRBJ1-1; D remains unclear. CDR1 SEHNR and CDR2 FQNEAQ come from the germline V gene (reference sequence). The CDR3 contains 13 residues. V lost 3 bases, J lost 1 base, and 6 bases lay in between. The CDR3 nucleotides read TGTGCCAGCAGCTTCGTCGAGAACACTGAAGCTTTCTTT. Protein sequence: CASSFVENTEAFF.

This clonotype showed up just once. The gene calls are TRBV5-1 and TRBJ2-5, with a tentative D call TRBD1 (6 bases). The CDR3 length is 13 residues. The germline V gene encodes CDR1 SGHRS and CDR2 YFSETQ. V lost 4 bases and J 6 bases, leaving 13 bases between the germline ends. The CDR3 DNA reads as TGCGCCAGCAGCCAACAGGGTCGGCAGACCCAGTACTTC. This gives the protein CASSQQGRQTQYF.

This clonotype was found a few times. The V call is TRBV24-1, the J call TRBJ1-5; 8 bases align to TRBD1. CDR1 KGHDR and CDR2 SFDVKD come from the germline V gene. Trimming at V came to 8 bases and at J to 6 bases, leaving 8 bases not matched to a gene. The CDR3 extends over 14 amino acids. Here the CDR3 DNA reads TGTGCCACCACCCGGACAGGGTGGGGTCAGCCCCAGCATTTT. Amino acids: CATTRTGWGQPQHF.

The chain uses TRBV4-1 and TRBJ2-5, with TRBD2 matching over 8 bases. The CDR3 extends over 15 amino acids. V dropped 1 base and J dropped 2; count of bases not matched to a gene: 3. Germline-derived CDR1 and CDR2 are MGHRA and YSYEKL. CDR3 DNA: TGCGCCAGCAGCCAAGTTACTAGCGGTCAAGAGACCCAGTACTTC. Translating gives CASSQVTSGQETQYF.

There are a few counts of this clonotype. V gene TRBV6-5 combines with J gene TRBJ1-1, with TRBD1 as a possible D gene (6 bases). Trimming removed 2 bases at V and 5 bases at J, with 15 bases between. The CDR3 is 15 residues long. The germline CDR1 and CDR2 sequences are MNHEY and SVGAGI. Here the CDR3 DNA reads TGTGCCAGCAGTTACCGGGGGCAGGGTTTAACTGAAGCTTTCTTT. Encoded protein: CASSYRGQGLTEAFF.

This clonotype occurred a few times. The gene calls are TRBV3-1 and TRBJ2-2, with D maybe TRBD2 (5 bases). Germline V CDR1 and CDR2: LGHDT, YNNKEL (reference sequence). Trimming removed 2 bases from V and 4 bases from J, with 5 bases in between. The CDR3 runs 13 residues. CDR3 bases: TGTGCCAGCAGCCAACGGGGCACCGGGGAGCTGTTTTTT. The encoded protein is CASSQRGTGELFF.

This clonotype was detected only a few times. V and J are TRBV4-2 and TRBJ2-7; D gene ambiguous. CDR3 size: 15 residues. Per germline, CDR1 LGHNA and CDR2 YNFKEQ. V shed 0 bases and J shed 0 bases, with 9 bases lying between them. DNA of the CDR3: TGTGCCAGCAGCCAAGAAATTAGTCCCTCCTACGAGCAGTACTTC. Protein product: CASSQEISPSYEQYF.

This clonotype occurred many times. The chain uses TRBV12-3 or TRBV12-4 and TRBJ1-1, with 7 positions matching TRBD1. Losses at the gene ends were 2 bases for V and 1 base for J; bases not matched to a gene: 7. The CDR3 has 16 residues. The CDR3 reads CASSLWAGGKNTEAFF. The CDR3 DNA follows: TGTGCCAGCAGTTTATGGGCAGGGGGTAAGAACACTGAAGCTTTCTTT.

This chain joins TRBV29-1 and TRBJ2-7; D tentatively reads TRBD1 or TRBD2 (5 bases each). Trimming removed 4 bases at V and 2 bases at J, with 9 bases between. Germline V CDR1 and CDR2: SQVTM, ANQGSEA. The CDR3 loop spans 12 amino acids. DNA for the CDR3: TGCAGCGTTGGGGACGGGGCCTACGAGCAGTACTTC. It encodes CSVGDGAYEQYF.

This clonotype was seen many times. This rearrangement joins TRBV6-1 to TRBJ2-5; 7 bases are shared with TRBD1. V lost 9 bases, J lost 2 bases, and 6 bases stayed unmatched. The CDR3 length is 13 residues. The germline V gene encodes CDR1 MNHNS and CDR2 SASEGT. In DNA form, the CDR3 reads TGTGCCAGTAGGGGGACAGCACAAGAGACCCAGTACTTC. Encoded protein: CASRGTAQETQYF.

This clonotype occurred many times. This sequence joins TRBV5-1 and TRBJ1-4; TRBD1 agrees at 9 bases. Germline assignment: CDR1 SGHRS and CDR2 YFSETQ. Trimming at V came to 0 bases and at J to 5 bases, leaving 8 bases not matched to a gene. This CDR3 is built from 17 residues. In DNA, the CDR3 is TGCGCCAGCAGCTTGGAACCTTACAGGGGGCTAAATGAAAAACTGTTTTTT. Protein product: CASSLEPYRGLNEKLFF. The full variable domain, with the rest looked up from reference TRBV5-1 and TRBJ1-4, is KAGVTQTPRYLIKTRGQQVTLSCSPISGHRSVSWYQQTPGQGLQFLFEYFSETQRNKGNFPGRFSGRQFSNSRSEMNVSTLELGDSALYLCASSLEPYRGLNEKLFFGSGTQLSVL.

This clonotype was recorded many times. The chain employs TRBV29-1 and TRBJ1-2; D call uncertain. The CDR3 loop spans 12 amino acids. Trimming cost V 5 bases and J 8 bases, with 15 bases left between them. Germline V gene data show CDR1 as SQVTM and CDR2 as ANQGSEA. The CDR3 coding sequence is TGCAGCGTTCCTCTTTCGGAAGGCGGCTACACCTTC. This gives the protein CSVPLSEGGYTF.

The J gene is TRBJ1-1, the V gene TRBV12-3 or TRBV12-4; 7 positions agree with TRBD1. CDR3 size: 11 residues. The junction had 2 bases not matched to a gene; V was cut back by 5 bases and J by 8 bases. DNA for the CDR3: TGTGCCAGCAGTAAGGGACAGGAAGCTTTCTTT. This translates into CASSKGQEAFF.

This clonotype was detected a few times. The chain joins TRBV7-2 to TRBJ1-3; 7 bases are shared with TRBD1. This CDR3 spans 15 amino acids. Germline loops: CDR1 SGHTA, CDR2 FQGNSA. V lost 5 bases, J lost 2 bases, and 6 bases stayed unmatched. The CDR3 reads CASSLSGTAGNTIYF. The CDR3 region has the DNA TGTGCCAGCAGCCTCTCCGGGACAGCTGGAAACACCATATATTTT.